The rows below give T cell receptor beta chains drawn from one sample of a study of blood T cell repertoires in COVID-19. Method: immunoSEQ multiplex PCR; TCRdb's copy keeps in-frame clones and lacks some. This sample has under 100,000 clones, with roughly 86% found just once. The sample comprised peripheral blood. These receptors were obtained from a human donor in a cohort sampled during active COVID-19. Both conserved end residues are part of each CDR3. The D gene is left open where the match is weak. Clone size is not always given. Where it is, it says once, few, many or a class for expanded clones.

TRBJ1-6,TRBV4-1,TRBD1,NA,TGCGCCAGCAGCCCCCAACAGGGGGCTCCTTCACCCCTCCACTTT,CASSPQQGAPSPLHF
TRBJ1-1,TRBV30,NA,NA,TGTGCCTGGAGTTCGTGGGGGGTCCTGAACACTGAAGCTTTCTTT,CAWSSWGVLNTEAFF
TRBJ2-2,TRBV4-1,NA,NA,TGCGCCAGCAGCCGGGTAGGGGGTACCGGGGAGCTGTTTTTT,CASSRVGGTGELFF
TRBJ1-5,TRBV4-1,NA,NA,TGCGCCAGCAGCCAAGGTCTCGAGCAGCCCCAGCATTTT,CASSQGLEQPQHF
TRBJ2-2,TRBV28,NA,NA,TGTGCCAGCAGTTTAAACAGGGCCGGGTCCGGGGAGCTGTTTTTT,CASSLNRAGSGELFF
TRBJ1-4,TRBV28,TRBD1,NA,TGTGCCAGCACCGGGACAGGGGGCCCTAATGAAAAACTGTTTTTT,CASTGTGGPNEKLFF
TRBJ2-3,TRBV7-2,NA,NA,TGTGCCAGCAGCGCGCAAATAAGACTAGGTCGGGATACGCAGTATTTT,CASSAQIRLGRDTQYF
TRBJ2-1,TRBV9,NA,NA,TGTGCCAGCAGCAGGGTTGGGGGCCTAAACAATGAGCAGTTCTTC,CASSRVGGLNNEQFF
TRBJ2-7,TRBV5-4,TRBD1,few,TGTGCCAGCAGTTGGGACAGAAACTACGAGCAGTACTTC,CASSWDRNYEQYF
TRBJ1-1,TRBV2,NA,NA,TGTGCCAGCAGCCCCGACGACAGCCGGTACACTGAAGCTTTCTTT,CASSPDDSRYTEAFF
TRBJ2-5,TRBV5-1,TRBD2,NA,TGCGCCAGCAGCCCACCTAGCGGGGGGCCCCAAGAGACCCAGTACTTC,CASSPPSGGPQETQYF
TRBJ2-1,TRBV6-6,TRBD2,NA,TGTGCCAGCAGTTACCAGGCGGGGGGAGGCAATGAGCAGTTCTTC,CASSYQAGGGNEQFF
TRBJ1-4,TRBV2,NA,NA,TGTGCCAGCAGTGGCACGGCTAATGAAAAACTGTTTTTT,CASSGTANEKLFF
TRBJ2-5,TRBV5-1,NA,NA,TGCGCCAGCAGTTGGAGCCTCCAAGAGACCCAGTACTTC,CASSWSLQETQYF
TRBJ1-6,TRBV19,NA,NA,TGTGCCAGTAGGTGGCAGGGTAATTCACCCCTCCACTTT,CASRWQGNSPLHF
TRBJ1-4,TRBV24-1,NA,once,TGTGCCGCTATGGACCCTCCTCGGGGTGAAAAACTGTTTTTT,CAAMDPPRGEKLFF
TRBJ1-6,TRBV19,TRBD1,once,TGTGCCAGTAGTATGAGGACAGGAGCGCCACCCCTCCACTTT,CASSMRTGAPPLHF
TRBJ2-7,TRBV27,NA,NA,TGTGCCACCAGGCAGGACAGTTCCTACGAGCAGTACTTC,CATRQDSSYEQYF
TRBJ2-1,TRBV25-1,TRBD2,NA,TGTGCCAGCAGTGGGTCGGCGGGGGGGCCGAAATCCTACAATGAGCAGTTCTTC,CASSGSAGGPKSYNEQFF
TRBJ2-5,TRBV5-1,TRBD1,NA,TGCGCCAGCAGCTTGTCAACAGGGGGAAGAGAGACCCAGTACTTC,CASSLSTGGRETQYF
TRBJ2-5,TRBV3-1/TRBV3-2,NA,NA,TGTGCCAGCAGCCCCACCGGAAGGAGGGAGACCCAGTACTTC,CASSPTGRRETQYF
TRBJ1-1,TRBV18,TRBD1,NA,TGTGCCAGCTCCCCGAGCCGGGACAGAGAAGCTTTCTTT,CASSPSRDREAFF
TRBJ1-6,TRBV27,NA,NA,TGTGCCAGCAGTTTATCCGCCGAGAATTCACCCCTCCACTTT,CASSLSAENSPLHF
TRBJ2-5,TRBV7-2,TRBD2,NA,TGTGCCAGCAGCCCCCAACTAGCGTCGGAGACCCAGTACTTC,CASSPQLASETQYF
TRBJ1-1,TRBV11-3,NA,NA,TGTGCCAGCAGCTCGCCCCCGGACACTGAAGCTTTCTTT,CASSSPPDTEAFF
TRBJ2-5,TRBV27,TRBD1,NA,TGTGCCAGCAGAGGGGGCTATTGGGAGACCCAGTACTTC,CASRGGYWETQYF
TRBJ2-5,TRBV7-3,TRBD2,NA,TGTGCCAGCAGCCCGGGACCGGGGGGGCTGGAGACCCAGTACTTC,CASSPGPGGLETQYF
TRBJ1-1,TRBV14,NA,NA,TGTGCCAGCAGGCCGACAGGACCTATGAACACTGAAGCTTTCTTT,CASRPTGPMNTEAFF
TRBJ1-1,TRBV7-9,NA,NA,TGTGCCAGCACCACGCCCCTGACCCGGGGGACTGAAGCTTTCTTT,CASTTPLTRGTEAFF
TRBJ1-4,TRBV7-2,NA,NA,TGTGCCAGCAGCCCCCCCGGGGAAGTTTTTGAAAAACTGTTTTTT,CASSPPGEVFEKLFF
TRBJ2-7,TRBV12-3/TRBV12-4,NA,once,TGTGCCAGCAGCCCAGACTCTTACGAGCAGTACTTC,CASSPDSYEQYF
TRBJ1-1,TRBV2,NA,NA,TGTGCCAGCAGTGAAATGCGCGGGGTGTTGACTGAAGCTTTCTTT,CASSEMRGVLTEAFF
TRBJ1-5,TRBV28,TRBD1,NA,TGTGCCAGCAGTTTGACTGGGACAGGCTATGGCAATCAGCCCCAGCATTTT,CASSLTGTGYGNQPQHF
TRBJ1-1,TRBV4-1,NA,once,TGCGCCAGCAGCCAAGGTTGGTGGGCGAACACTGAAGCTTTCTTT,CASSQGWWANTEAFF
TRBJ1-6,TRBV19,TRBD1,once,TGTGCCAGTAGTACTCTCGACAGGGGGAGATATAATTCACCCCTCCACTTT,CASSTLDRGRYNSPLHF
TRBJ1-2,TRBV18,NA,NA,TGTGCCAGCTCACCCCAGGGTATGGGCTATGGCTACACCTTC,CASSPQGMGYGYTF
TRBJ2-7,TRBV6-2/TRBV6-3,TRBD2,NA,TGTGCCAGCAGCAGTAGCGGGGGATACTACGAGCAGTACTTC,CASSSSGGYYEQYF
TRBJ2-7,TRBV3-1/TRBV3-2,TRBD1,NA,TGTGCCAGCAGCCAAGCAGGGGGAAGACAATACGAGCAGTACTTC,CASSQAGGRQYEQYF
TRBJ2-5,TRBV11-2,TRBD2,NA,TGTGCCAGCAGCCCCCTGGGGGGGGGAGAGACCCAGTACTTC,CASSPLGGGETQYF
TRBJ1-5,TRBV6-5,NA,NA,TGTGCCAGCAGCGACGGGTCGGGCAATCAGCCCCAGCATTTT,CASSDGSGNQPQHF
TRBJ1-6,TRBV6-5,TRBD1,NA,TGTGCCAGCAGGTCCGGGGGACAGAATTCACCCCTCCACTTT,CASRSGGQNSPLHF
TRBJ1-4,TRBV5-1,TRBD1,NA,TGCGCCAGCAGCTTGGGTCAAACAGGGGCGCAGAATGAAAAACTGTTTTTT,CASSLGQTGAQNEKLFF
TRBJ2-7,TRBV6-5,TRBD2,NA,TGTGCCAGCAGTCCGGGACTAGAATACGAGCAGTACTTC,CASSPGLEYEQYF
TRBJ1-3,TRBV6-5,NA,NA,TGTGCCAGCAGTTACTCAGGGGTGGGGGGAAACACCATATATTTT,CASSYSGVGGNTIYF
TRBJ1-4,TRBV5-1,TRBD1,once,TGCGCCAGCAGCTTGGTGGGACAGGGTGTAAAACTGTTTTTT,CASSLVGQGVKLFF
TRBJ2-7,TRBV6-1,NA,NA,TGTGCCAGCAGTGAAGACATGGCCTACGAGCAGTACTTC,CASSEDMAYEQYF
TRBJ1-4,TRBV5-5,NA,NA,TGTGCCAGCAGCTTGGAGGGGGAGGGTTGGGAAAAACTGTTTTTT,CASSLEGEGWEKLFF
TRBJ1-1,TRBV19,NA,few,TGTGCCACCGCGGATGTTCTGAACACTGAAGCTTTCTTT,CATADVLNTEAFF
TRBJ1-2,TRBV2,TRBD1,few,TGTGCCAGCAGGGGGACAGCGGGTAACTATGGCTACACCTTC,CASRGTAGNYGYTF
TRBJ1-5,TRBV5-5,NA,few,TGTGCCAGCAGCTTGGCTGCAGTTAGCAATCAGCCCCAGCATTTT,CASSLAAVSNQPQHF
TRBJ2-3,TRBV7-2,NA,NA,TGTGCCAGCACCCTGAGGATCATAGGTAGCACAGATACGCAGTATTTT,CASTLRIIGSTDTQYF